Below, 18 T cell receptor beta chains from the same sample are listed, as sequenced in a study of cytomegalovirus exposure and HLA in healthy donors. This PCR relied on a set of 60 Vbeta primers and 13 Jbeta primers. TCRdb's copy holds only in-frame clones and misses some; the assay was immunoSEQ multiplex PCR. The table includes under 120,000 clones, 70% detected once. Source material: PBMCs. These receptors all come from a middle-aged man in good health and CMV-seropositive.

CDR3 region: CASSQDKQGAHTEAFF. Here the CDR3 DNA reads TGCGCCAGCAGCCAAGACAAGCAGGGGGCCCACACTGAAGCTTTCTTT. The chain employs TRBV4-3 and TRBJ1-1; 8 bases are shared with TRBD1. V dropped 0 bases and J dropped 3; count of bases not matched to a gene: 6. The germline V gene encodes CDR1 LGHNA and CDR2 YSLEER. This CDR3 region has 16 residues.

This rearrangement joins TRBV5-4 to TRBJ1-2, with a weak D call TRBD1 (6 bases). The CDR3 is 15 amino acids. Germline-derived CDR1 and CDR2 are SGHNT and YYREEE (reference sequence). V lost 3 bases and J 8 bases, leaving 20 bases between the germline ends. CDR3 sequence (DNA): TGTGCCAGCAGCTCCGAAGAGAAGTGGGGGCAGGGCTACACCTTC. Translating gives CASSSEEKWGQGYTF.

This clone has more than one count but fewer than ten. In DNA form, the CDR3 reads TGCGCCAGCAGTGAGTCTGTAAATACGCAGTATTTT. Its protein product is CASSESVNTQYF. The V call is TRBV10-1, the J call TRBJ2-3; D ambiguous. The V end was cut by 0 bases, the J end by 7 bases, with 5 bases between. The CDR3 runs 12 residues. CDR1 is WNHNN, CDR2 SYGVQD, per germline (reference sequence).

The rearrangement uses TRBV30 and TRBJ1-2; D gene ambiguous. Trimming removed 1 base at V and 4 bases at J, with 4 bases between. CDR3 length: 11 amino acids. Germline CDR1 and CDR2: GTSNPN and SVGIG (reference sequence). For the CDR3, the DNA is TGTGCCTGGAGTGGAGTCTATGGCTACACCTTC. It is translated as CAWSGVYGYTF.

The CDR3 region is CASTGGTADTQYF. The CDR3 DNA sequence: TGTGCCTCGACAGGGGGCACGGCAGATACGCAGTATTTT. The V gene is TRBV30, the J gene TRBJ2-3; TRBD1 agrees at 10 bases. With 7 bases clipped from V and 4 bases from J, the junction kept 5 bases outside the gene matches. The CDR3 consists of 13 residues. CDR1 is GTSNPN, CDR2 SVGIG, per germline (reference sequence).

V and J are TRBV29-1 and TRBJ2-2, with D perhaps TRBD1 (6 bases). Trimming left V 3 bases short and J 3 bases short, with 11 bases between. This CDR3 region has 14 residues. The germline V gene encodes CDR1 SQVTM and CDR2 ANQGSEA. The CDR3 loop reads CSVDAQGYTGELFF. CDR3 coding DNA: TGCAGCGTTGACGCGCAGGGGTACACCGGGGAGCTGTTTTTT.

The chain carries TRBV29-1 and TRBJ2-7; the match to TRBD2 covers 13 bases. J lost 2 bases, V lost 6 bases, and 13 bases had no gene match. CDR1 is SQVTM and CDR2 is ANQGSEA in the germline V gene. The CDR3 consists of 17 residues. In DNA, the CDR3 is TGCAGCGTGGCCTCACCGGGACTAGCGGGGTCAACCTACGAGCAGTACTTC. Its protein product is CSVASPGLAGSTYEQYF.

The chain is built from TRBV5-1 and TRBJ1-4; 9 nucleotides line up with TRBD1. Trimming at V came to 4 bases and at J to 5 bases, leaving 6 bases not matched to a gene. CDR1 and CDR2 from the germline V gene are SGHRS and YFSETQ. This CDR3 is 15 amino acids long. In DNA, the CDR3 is TGCGCCAGCAGCCCCCAAACAGGGGGCAATGAAAAACTGTTTTTT. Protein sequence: CASSPQTGGNEKLFF.

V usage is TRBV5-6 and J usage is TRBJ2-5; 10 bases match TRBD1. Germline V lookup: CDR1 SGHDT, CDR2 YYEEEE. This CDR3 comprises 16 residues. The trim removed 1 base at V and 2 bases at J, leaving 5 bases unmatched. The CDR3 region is CASSLLRDRGQETQYF. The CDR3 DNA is TGTGCCAGCAGCTTGCTCCGGGACAGGGGACAAGAGACCCAGTACTTC.

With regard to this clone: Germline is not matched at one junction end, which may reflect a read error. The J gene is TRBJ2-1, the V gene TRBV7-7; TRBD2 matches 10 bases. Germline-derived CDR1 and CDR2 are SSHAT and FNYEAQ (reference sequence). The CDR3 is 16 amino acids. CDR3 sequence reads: CASSLSLAGGFDEQFF. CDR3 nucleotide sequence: TGTGCTAGCAGCTTGAGTTTAGCGGGAGGTTTCGATGAGCAGTTCTTC.

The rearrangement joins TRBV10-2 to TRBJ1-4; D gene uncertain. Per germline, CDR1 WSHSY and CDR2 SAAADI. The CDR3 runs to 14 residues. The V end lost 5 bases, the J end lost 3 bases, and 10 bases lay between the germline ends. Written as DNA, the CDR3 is TGCGCCAGCAGTTCAGGCAGCTCTAATGAAAAACTGTTTTTT. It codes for CASSSGSSNEKLFF.

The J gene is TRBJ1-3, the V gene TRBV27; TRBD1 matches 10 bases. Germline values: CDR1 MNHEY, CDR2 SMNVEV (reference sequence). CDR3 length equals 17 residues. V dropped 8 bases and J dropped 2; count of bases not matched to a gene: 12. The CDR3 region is CASSPGDRGGTGNTIYF. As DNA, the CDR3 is TGTGCCAGCTCCCCTGGGGACAGGGGAGGTACTGGAAACACCATATATTTT.

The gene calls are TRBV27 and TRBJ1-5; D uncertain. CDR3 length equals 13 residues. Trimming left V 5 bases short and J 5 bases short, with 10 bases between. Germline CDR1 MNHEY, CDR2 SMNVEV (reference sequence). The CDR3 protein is CASSATSYQPQHF. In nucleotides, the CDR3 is TGTGCCAGCAGTGCAACCAGTTATCAGCCCCAGCATTTT.

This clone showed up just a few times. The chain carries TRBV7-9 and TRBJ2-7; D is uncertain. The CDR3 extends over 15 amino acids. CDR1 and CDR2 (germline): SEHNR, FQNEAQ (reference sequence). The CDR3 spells CASSIAPGGVNEQYV. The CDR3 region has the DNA TGTGCCAGCAGCATAGCCCCGGGTGGCGTAAACGAGCAGTACGTC.

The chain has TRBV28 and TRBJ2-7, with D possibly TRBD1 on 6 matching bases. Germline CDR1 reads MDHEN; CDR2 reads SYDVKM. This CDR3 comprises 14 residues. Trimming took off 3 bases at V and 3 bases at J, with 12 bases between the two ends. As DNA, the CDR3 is TGTGCCAGCAGTTTTTTAGGGGGAAGCTACGAGCAGTACTTC. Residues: CASSFLGGSYEQYF.

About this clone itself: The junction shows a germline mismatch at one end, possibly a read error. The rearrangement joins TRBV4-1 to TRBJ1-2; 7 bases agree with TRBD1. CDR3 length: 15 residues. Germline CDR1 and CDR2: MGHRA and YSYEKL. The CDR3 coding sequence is TGCGCCAGCAGTCAAGTTAGGGGGCGAGACTATGGCTACACCTTC. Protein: CASSQVRGRDYGYTF.

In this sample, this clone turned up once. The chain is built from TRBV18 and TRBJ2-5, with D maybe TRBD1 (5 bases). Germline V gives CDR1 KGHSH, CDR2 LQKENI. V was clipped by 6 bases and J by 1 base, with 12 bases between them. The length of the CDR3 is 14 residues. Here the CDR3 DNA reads TGTGCCAGCTCCCTACAGGATTCCCAAGAGACCCAGTACTTC. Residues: CASSLQDSQETQYF. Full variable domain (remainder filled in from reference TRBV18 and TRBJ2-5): NAGVMQNPRHLVRRRGQEARLRCSPMKGHSHVYWYRQLPEEGLKFMVYLQKENIIDESGMPKERFSAEFPKEGPSILRIQQVVRGDSAAYFCASSLQDSQETQYFGPGTRLLVL.

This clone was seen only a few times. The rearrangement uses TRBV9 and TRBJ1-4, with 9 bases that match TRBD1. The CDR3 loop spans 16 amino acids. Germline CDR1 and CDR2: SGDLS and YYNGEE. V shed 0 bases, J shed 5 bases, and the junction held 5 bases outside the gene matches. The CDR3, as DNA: TGTGCCAGCAGCGTAGAGGACAGGGGCCCGAATGAAAAACTGTTTTTT. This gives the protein CASSVEDRGPNEKLFF.